This TCR beta chain was profiled in a study of monozygotic twins with inflammatory bowel disease. Making cDNA involved eight separate reactions per sample. TCRdb reprocessed the 5' RACE reads and keeps a single row for each CDR3 protein, giving no DNA. In all, the sample yields about 300,000 distinct CDR3 sequences. General observations from the study: On the inverse Simpson index, IBD patients scored lower for TCRbeta diversity than healthy co-twins. Versus healthy twins, IBD patients showed fewer clonotypes shared with others, especially with disease activity.

A word on this clonotype: Antigen: not known.

There are 11 residues in the CDR3. The germline gives CDR1 MNHEY, CDR2 SMNVEV (reference sequence). The rearrangement uses TRBV27 and TRBJ2-1. The sequencing sample was made of blood. The source is a human donor with ulcerative colitis or Crohn's disease, or a healthy co-twin of an affected twin (not recorded which). The CDR3 loop reads CASMRIREQFF.